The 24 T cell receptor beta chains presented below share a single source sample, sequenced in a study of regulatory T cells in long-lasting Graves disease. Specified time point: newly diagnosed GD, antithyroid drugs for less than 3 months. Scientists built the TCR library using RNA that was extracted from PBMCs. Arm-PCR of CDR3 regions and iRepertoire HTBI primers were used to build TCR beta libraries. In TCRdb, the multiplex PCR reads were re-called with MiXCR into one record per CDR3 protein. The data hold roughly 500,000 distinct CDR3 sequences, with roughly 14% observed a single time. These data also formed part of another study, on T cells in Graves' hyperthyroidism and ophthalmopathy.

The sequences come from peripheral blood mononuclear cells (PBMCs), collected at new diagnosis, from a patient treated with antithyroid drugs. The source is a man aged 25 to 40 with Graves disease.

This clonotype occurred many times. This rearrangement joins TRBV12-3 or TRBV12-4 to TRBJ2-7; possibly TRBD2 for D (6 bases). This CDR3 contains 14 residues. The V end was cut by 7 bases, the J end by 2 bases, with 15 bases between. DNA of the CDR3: TGTGCCAGCACCTTGAGCGGGCTTACCTACGAGCAGTACTTC. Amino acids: CASTLSGLTYEQYF.

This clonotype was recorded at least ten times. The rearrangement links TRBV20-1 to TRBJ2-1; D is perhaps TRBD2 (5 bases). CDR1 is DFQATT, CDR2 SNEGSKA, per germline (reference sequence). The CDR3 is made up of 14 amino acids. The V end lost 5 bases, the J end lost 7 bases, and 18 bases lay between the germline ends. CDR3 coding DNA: TGCAGTGCTCCGGAGCCTATAGCGCAGAATGAGCAGTTCTTC. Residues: CSAPEPIAQNEQFF.

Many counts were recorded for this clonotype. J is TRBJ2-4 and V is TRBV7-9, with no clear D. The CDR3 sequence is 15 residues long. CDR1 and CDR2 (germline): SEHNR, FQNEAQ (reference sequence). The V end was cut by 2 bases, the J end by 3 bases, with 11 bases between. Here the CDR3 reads CASSLFDVGKNIQYF. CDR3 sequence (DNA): TGTGCCAGCAGCTTATTTGATGTGGGCAAAAACATTCAGTACTTC.

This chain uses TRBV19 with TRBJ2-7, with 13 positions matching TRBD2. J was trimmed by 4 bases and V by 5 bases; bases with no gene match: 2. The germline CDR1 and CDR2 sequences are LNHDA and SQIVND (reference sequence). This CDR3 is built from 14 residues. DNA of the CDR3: TGTGCCAGTAGTTGGACTAGCGGGGGTTACGAGCAGTACTTC. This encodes CASSWTSGGYEQYF. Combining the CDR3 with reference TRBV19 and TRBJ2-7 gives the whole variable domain DGGITQSPKYLFRKEGQNVTLSCEQNLNHDAMYWYRQDPGQGLRLIYYSQIVNDFQKGDIAEGYSVSREKKESFPLTVTSAQKNPTAFYLCASSWTSGGYEQYFGPGTRLTVT.

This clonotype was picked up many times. CDR3 residues: CASSLGVRRQETQYF. In DNA form, the CDR3 reads TGTGCCAGCAGCTTAGGGGTCCGTCGGCAAGAGACCCAGTACTTC. V gene TRBV7-2 combines with J gene TRBJ2-1; D ambiguous. The closer fit of TRBJ2-5 to the DNA end suggests the J call may be wrong. Looked up from germline, CDR1 is SGHTA and CDR2 is FQGNSA. The CDR3 contains 15 residues.

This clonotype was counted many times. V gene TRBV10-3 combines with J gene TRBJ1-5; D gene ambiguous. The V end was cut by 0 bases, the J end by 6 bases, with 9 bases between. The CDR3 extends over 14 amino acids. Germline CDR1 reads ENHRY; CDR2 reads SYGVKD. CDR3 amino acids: CAISESTVGQPQHF. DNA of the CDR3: TGTGCCATCAGTGAGTCGACCGTCGGTCAGCCCCAGCATTTT.

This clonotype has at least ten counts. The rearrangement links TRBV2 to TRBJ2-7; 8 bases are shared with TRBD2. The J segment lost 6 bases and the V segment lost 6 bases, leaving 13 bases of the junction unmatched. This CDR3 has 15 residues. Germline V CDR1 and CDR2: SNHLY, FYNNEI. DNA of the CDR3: TGTGCCAGCAGGGGGACTAGAGGTGGAGGCGTCGAGCAGTACTTC. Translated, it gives CASRGTRGGGVEQYF.

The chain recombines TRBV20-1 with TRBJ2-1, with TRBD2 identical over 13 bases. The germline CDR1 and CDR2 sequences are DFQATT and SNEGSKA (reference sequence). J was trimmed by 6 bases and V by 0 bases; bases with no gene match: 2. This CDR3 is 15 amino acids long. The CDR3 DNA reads TGCAGTGCTAGAGAGTGGACTAGCGGGAGCAATGAGCAGTTCTTC. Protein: CSAREWTSGSNEQFF.

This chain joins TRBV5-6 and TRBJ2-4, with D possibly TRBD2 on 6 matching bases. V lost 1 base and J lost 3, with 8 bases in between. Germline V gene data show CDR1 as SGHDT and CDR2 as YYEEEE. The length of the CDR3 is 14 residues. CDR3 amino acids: CASSLLSGKNIQYF. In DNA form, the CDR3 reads TGTGCCAGCAGCTTGCTTAGCGGCAAAAACATTCAGTACTTC.

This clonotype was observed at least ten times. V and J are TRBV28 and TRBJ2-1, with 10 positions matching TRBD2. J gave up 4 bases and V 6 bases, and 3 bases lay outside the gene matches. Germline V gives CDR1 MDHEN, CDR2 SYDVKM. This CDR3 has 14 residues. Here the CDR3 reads CASSLTSGYNEQFF. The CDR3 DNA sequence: TGTGCCAGCAGCTTGACTAGCGGGTACAATGAGCAGTTCTTC.

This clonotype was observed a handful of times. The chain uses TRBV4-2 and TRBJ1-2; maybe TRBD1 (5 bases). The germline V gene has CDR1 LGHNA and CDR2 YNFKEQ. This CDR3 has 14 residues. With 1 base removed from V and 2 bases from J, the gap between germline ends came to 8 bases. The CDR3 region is CASSQAQGNYGYTF. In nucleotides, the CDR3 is TGTGCCAGCAGCCAAGCTCAGGGCAACTATGGCTACACCTTC.

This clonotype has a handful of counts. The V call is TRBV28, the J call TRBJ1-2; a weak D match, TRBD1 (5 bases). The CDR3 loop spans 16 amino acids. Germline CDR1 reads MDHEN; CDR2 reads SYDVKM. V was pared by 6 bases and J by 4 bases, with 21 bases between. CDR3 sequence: CASSPVGGIDIYGYTF. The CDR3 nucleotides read TGTGCCAGCAGCCCCGTGGGGGGAATAGACATCTATGGCTACACCTTC.

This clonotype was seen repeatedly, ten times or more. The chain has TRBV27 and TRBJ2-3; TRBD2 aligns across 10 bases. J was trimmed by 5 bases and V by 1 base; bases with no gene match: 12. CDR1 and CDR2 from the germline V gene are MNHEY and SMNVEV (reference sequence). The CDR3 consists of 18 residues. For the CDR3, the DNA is TGTGCCAGCAGTTTATACCTTGCGGGGACTAGCGTCGAAGATACGCAGTATTTT. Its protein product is CASSLYLAGTSVEDTQYF.

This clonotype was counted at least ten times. The CDR3 DNA reads TGTGCCAGCACTGGGACAGGCAAACTCCTGCTGGACGGTGAGCAGTTCTTC. Protein sequence: CASTGTGKLLLDGEQFF. The chain couples TRBV6-1 to TRBJ2-1, with TRBD1 identical over 8 bases. The CDR3 totals 17 residues. Germline CDR1 is MNHNS and CDR2 is SASEGT. The trim removed 7 bases at V and 9 bases at J, leaving 20 bases unmatched.

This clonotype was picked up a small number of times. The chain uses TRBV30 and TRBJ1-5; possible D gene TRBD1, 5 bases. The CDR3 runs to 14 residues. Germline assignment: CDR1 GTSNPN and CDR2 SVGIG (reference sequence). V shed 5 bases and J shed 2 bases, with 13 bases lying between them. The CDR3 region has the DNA TGTGCCTGGGACTCCGGGACGGGCAATCAGCCCCAGCATTTT. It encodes CAWDSGTGNQPQHF.

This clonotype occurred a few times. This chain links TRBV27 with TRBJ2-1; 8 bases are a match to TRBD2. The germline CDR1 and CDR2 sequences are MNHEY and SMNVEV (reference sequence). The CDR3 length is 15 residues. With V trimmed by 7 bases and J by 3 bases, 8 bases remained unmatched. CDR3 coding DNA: TGTGCCAGCAAATTATGGAGCGGGAGCTACAATGAGCAGTTCTTC. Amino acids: CASKLWSGSYNEQFF.

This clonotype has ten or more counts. The CDR3 nucleotides read TGTGCCAGTAGTAGCTCCGGGACAGTCTCCTACGAGCAGTACTTC. Translation gives CASSSSGTVSYEQYF. The chain recombines TRBV19 with TRBJ2-7, with TRBD1 matching 7 bases. In germline, CDR1 is LNHDA, CDR2 SQIVND (reference sequence). The CDR3 loop spans 15 amino acids. V trimming: 4 bases; J trimming: 0 bases; junction bases outside the gene matches: 6. Using reference TRBV19 and TRBJ2-7 for the parts outside the CDR3, the full variable domain is DGGITQSPKYLFRKEGQNVTLSCEQNLNHDAMYWYRQDPGQGLRLIYYSQIVNDFQKGDIAEGYSVSREKKESFPLTVTSAQKNPTAFYLCASSSSGTVSYEQYFGPGTRLTVT.

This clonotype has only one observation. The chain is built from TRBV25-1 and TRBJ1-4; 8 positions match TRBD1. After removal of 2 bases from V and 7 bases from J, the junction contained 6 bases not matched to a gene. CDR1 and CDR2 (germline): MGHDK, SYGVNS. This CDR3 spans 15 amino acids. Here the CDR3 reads CASSERTGRAEKLFF. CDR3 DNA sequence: TGTGCCAGCAGTGAACGGACAGGGCGAGCTGAAAAACTGTTTTTT.

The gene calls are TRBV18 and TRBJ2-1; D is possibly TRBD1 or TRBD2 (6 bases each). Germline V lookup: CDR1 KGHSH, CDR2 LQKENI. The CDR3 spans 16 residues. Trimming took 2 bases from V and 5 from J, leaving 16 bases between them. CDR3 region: CASSPVIRGRDNEQFF. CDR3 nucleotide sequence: TGTGCCAGCTCACCAGTTATCCGGGGGCGGGACAATGAGCAGTTCTTC.

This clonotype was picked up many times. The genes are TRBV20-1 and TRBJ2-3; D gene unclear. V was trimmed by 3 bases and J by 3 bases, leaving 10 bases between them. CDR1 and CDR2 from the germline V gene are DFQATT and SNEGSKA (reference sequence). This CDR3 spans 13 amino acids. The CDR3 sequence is CSASRVGTDTQYF. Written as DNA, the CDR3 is TGCAGTGCTAGTAGGGTAGGGACAGATACGCAGTATTTT.

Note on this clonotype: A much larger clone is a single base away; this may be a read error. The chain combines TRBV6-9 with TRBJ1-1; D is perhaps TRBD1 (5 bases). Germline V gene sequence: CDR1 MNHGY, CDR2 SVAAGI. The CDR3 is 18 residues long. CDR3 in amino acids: CAGSYTRDGGPPNTEAFF. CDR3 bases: TGTGCCGGCAGTTACACGCGGGACGGAGGCCCTCCGAACACTGAAGCTTTCTTT.

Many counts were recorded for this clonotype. CDR3 sequence reads: CASSRLTSGPYEQYF. DNA for the CDR3: TGTGCCAGCAGTCGCCTGACTAGCGGGCCGTACGAGCAGTACTTC. The chain recombines TRBV6-1 with TRBJ2-7; 10 nucleotides agree with TRBD2. Trimming at V came to 5 bases and at J to 4 bases, leaving 8 bases not matched to a gene. The V gene's germline CDR1 is MNHNS and CDR2 SASEGT. This CDR3 comprises 15 residues.

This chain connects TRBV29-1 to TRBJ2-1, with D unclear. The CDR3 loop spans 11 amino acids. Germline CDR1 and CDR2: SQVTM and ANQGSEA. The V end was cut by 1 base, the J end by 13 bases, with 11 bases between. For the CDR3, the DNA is TGCAGCGTTGAAGTAATCTACTACCAGTTCTTC. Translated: CSVEVIYYQFF.

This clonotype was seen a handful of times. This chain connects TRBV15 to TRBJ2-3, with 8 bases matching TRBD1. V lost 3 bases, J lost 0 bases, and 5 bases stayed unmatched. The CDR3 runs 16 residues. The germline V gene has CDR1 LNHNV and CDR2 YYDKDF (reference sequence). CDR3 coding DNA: TGTGCCACCAGCAGCCTCACAGGGGGAAGCACAGATACGCAGTATTTT. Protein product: CATSSLTGGSTDTQYF.